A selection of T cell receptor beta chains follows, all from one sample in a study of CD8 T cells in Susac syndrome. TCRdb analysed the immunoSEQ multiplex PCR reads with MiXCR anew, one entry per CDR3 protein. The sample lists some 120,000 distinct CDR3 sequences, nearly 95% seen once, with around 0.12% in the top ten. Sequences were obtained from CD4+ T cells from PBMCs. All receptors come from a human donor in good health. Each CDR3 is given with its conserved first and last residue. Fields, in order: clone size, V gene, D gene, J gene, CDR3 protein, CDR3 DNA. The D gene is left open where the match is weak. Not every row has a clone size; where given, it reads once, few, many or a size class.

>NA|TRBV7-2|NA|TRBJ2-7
CASSQLAMSSYEQYF
TGTGCCAGCAGCCAACTAGCTATGAGCTCCTACGAGCAGTACTTC
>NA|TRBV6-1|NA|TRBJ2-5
CASSIQGKETQYF
TGTGCCAGCAGTATCCAGGGTAAAGAGACCCAGTACTTC
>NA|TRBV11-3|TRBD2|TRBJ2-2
CASKGTSAGELFF
TGTGCCAGCAAGGGGACTAGCGCCGGGGAGCTGTTTTTT
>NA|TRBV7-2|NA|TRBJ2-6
CASSTSPVTDVLTF
TGTGCCAGCAGCACCTCCCCGGTCACCGACGTCCTGACTTTC
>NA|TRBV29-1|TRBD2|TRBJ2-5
CSAPRGGYQETQYF
TGCAGCGCCCCTCGGGGGGGGTACCAAGAGACCCAGTACTTC
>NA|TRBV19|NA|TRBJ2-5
CASSIVSEETQYF
TGTGCCAGTAGTATAGTATCCGAAGAGACCCAGTACTTC
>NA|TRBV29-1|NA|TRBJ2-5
CSVEVLQETQYF
TGCAGCGTTGAAGTGCTTCAAGAGACCCAGTACTTC
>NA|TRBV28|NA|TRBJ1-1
CASSPILLNTEAFF
TGTGCCAGCAGTCCCATTTTGTTGAACACTGAAGCTTTCTTT
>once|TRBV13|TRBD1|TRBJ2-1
CASSRTGASYNEQFF
TGTGCCAGCAGCCGGACAGGGGCCTCCTACAATGAGCAGTTCTTC
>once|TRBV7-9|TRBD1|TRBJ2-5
CASSLGRGLKETQYF
TGTGCCAGCAGCTTAGGCAGGGGGCTGAAAGAGACCCAGTACTTC
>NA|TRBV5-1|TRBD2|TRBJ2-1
CVSSPQRERLGEQFF
TGCGTCAGCAGCCCGCAGCGGGAGAGACTCGGTGAGCAGTTCTTC
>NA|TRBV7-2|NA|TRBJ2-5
CASWGSGETQYF
TGTGCCAGTTGGGGAAGTGGAGAGACCCAGTACTTC
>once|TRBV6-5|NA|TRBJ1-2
CASSYSAGTYGYTF
TGTGCCAGCAGTTACTCCGCAGGGACCTATGGCTACACCTTC
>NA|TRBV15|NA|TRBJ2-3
CATSPGPDTQYF
TGTGCCACCAGTCCAGGCCCAGATACGCAGTATTTT
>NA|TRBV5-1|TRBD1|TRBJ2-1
CASSLTGLGFGQFF
TGCGCCAGCAGCCTGACAGGGCTGGGGTTTGGTCAGTTCTTC
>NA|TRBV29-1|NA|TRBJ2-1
CSDNPGGRDEQFF
TGCAGCGACAACCCCGGGGGGCGAGATGAGCAGTTCTTC
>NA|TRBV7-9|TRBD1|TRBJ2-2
CASSSTNRGAGELFF
TGTGCCAGCAGCTCAACAAACAGGGGCGCCGGGGAGCTGTTTTTT
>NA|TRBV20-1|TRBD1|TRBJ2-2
CSARVSPGQTNTGELFF
TGCAGTGCTAGAGTTTCCCCGGGACAGACGAACACCGGGGAGCTGTTTTTT
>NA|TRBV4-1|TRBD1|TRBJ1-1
CASSQGWDREAFF
TGCGCCAGCAGCCAAGGGTGGGACAGAGAAGCTTTCTTT
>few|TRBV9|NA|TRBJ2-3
CASSSGDTQYF
TGTGCCAGCAGCTCTGGGGATACGCAGTATTTT
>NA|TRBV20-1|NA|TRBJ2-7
CSAADTDYRGSYEQYF
TGCAGTGCTGCCGACACCGACTACCGTGGATCCTACGAGCAGTACTTC
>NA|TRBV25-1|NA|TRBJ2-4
CASSESAEIKNIQYF
TGTGCCAGCAGTGAATCGGCGGAAATTAAAAACATTCAGTACTTC
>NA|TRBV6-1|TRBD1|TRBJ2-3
CASRLRPGQGTDTQYF
TGTGCCAGCAGACTTCGGCCGGGACAGGGTACAGATACGCAGTATTTT
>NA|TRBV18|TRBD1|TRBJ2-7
CASSTGGLELYEQYF
TGTGCCAGCTCAACAGGGGGCCTTGAGCTCTACGAGCAGTACTTC
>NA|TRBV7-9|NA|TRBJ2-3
CASNFGTDTQYF
TGTGCCAGCAATTTCGGCACAGATACGCAGTATTTT
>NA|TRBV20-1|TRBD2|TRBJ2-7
CSAGPSGTYEQYF
TGCAGTGCCGGGCCTAGCGGAACCTACGAGCAGTACTTC
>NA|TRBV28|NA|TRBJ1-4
CASSQRGYATNEKLFF
TGTGCCAGCAGTCAACGGGGTTATGCAACTAATGAAAAACTGTTTTTT
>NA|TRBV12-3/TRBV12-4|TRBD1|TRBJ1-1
CASSPGTATEAFF
TGTGCCAGCAGTCCCGGGACAGCCACTGAAGCTTTCTTT
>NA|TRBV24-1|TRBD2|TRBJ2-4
CATSGRGVKNIQYF
TGTGCCACCAGTGGACGGGGGGTCAAAAACATTCAGTACTTC
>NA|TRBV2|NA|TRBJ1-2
CASTTSGIGYTF
TGTGCCAGCACCACATCGGGGATCGGCTACACCTTC
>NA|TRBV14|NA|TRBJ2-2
CASSQWQALPTGELFF
TGTGCCAGCAGCCAATGGCAGGCGTTACCCACCGGGGAGCTGTTTTTT
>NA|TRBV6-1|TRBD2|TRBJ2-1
CASSRRPGLAAYNEQFF
TGTGCCAGCAGCCGACGTCCCGGACTAGCGGCTTACAATGAGCAGTTCTTC
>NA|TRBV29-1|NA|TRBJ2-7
CSVERGSGYEQYF
TGCAGCGTTGAAAGGGGGTCAGGCTACGAGCAGTACTTC
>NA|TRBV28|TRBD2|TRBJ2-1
CASGPSGRASYEQFF
TGTGCCAGCGGGCCTAGCGGGAGGGCCAGCTATGAGCAGTTCTTC
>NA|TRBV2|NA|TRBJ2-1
CASSVDTYNEQFF
TGTGCCAGCAGCGTCGACACCTACAATGAGCAGTTCTTC
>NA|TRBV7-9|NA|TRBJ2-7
CASSFDRYEQYF
TGTGCCAGCAGCTTTGACCGCTACGAGCAGTACTTC
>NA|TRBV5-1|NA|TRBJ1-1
CASSLIGWTEAFF
TGCGCCAGCAGCTTGATAGGGTGGACTGAAGCTTTCTTT
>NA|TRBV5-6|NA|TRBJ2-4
CASSSLRLGALVKNIQYF
TGTGCCAGCAGCTCTCTCAGGCTAGGGGCGTTAGTCAAAAACATTCAGTACTTC
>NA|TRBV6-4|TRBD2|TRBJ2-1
CASRTLADKGNEQFF
TGTGCCAGCAGAACCCTAGCGGATAAAGGGAATGAGCAGTTCTTC
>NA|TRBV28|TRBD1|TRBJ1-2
CASSPPLGQGSSGYTF
TGTGCCAGCAGTCCCCCGTTGGGACAGGGGTCCAGTGGCTACACCTTC
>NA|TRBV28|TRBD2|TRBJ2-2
CASVSGRRAGELFF
TGTGCCAGTGTTAGCGGGAGAAGGGCCGGGGAGCTGTTTTTT
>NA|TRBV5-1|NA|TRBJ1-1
CASSRDGTNTEAFF
TGCGCCAGCAGTCGCGACGGGACGAACACTGAAGCTTTCTTT
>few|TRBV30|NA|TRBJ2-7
CAWRYTSPTYEQYF
TGTGCCTGGCGGTACACTTCTCCGACTTACGAGCAGTACTTC
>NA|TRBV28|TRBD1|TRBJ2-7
CASRSGTDYEQYF
TGTGCCAGCAGGTCCGGGACAGACTACGAGCAGTACTTC
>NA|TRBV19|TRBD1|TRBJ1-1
CASSGQVSTEAFF
TGTGCCAGTTCGGGACAGGTCAGCACTGAAGCTTTCTTT
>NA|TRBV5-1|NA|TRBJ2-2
CASSFGQGRTGELFF
TGCGCCAGCAGCTTCGGCCAGGGGCGGACCGGGGAGCTGTTTTTT
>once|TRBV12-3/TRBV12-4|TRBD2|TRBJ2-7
CATSGSSYEQYF
TGTGCCACTAGCGGGAGCTCCTACGAGCAGTACTTC
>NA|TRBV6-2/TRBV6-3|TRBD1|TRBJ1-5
CASSSQGYQPQHF
TGTGCCAGCAGTTCACAGGGGTATCAGCCCCAGCATTTT
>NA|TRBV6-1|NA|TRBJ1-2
CASSQGQGYTF
TGTGCCAGCAGTCAAGGACAGGGCTACACCTTC
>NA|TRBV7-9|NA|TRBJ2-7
CASSPRAYEQYF
TGTGCCAGCAGCCCCAGGGCTTACGAGCAGTACTTC
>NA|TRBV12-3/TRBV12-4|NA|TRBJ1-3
CASSFLLSGNTIYF
TGTGCCAGCAGTTTTTTGCTCTCTGGAAACACCATATATTTT
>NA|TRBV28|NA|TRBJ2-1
CASSSGGLATHNEQFF
TGTGCCAGCAGTTCAGGGGGGCTAGCGACCCACAATGAGCAGTTCTTC